These T cell receptor beta chains were read from a single sample in a study of cytomegalovirus exposure and HLA in healthy donors. The assay was immunoSEQ multiplex PCR, and TCRdb's table has in-frame clones only and misses some. The data contain hundreds of thousands of clones, 85% to 90% of them singletons. Sequencing was carried out using PBMCs. These receptors originate from a man aged 18-30 years in good health and CMV-seronegative. Each CDR3 is given with its conserved first and last residue. The order of the fields is D gene, J gene, V gene, clone size, CDR3 protein, CDR3 DNA. A D gene is named only where the DNA matches it firmly. Only some rows state a clone size, as once, few, many or a class for expanded clones.

>-|TRBJ2-7|TRBV5-1|-
CASSSDSYEQYF
TGCGCCAGCAGCTCAGACAGCTACGAGCAGTACTTC
>-|TRBJ1-1|TRBV27|-
CASSLHLHGNTEAFF
TGTGCCAGCAGTCTCCACCTCCACGGGAACACTGAAGCTTTCTTT
>-|TRBJ1-4|TRBV10-3|-
CATAFSATNEKLFF
TGTGCCACCGCATTCAGTGCAACTAATGAAAAACTGTTTTTT
>-|TRBJ1-5|TRBV11-2|-
CASSFGTGNQPQHF
TGTGCCAGCAGCTTCGGCACAGGCAATCAGCCCCAGCATTTT
>-|TRBJ2-7|TRBV20-1|-
CSASQTYEQYF
TGCAGTGCTAGTCAAACCTACGAGCAGTACTTC
>TRBD2|TRBJ2-2|TRBV5-4|-
CASSLPGGAGGELFF
TGTGCCAGCAGCCTCCCCGGGGGGGCAGGAGGGGAGCTGTTTTTT
>-|TRBJ2-1|TRBV11-2|once
CASSSHSYNEQFF
TGTGCCAGCAGCTCACACTCCTACAATGAGCAGTTCTTC
>TRBD1|TRBJ2-7|TRBV5-4|-
CASSSRQGVHEQYF
TGTGCCAGCAGCTCGCGACAGGGGGTCCACGAGCAGTACTTC
>TRBD2|TRBJ2-5|TRBV5-1|-
CASSLVASGQETQYF
TGCGCCAGCAGCTTGGTGGCTAGCGGACAAGAGACCCAGTACTTC
>-|TRBJ1-5|TRBV5-6|-
CASSLAAREGQPQHF
TGTGCCAGCAGCTTGGCGGCCAGGGAGGGTCAGCCCCAGCATTTT
>TRBD1|TRBJ1-1|TRBV30|-
CAWSFPKGTGTEAFF
TGTGCCTGGAGTTTCCCGAAAGGGACAGGGACTGAAGCTTTCTTT
>-|TRBJ2-1|TRBV7-9|-
CASNSRDEQFF
TGTGCCAGCAACTCTCGGGATGAGCAGTTCTTC
>-|TRBJ2-7|TRBV2|-
CASRSTLNTYEQYF
TGTGCCAGCCGCTCGACACTGAACACCTACGAGCAGTACTTC
>TRBD2|TRBJ2-1|TRBV6-1|-
CATVSGGPRAFF
TGTGCCACTGTTAGCGGGGGCCCTCGGGCGTTCTTC
>-|TRBJ2-7|TRBV4-3|-
CASSQDTGIYEQYF
TGCGCCAGCAGCCAAGATACCGGGATCTACGAGCAGTACTTC
>TRBD1|TRBJ2-7|TRBV6-5|-
CASSYSGGSSGEQYF
TGTGCCAGCAGTTACTCAGGGGGCTCTAGTGGCGAGCAGTACTTC
>-|TRBJ2-7|TRBV30|-
CAWSRPGHLYEQYF
TGTGCCTGGAGTAGACCGGGACATCTATACGAGCAGTACTTC
>TRBD1|TRBJ2-7|TRBV30|-
CAWNRRGLYEQYF
TGTGCCTGGAACCGCAGGGGGCTCTACGAGCAGTACTTC
>TRBD1|TRBJ1-2|TRBV10-1|-
CASSESGTGVGYTF
TGCGCCAGCAGTGAGTCGGGGACAGGGGTCGGCTACACCTTC
>TRBD2|TRBJ2-3|TRBV29-1|-
CSVAGGADTQYF
TGCAGCGTTGCGGGAGGGGCAGATACGCAGTATTTT
>TRBD1|TRBJ1-5|TRBV6-1|-
CASKTGREPQHF
TGTGCCAGCAAGACAGGGAGAGAGCCCCAGCATTTT
>-|TRBJ2-7|TRBV7-2|-
CASSLVSGVTYEQYF
TGTGCCAGCAGCTTAGTGTCGGGAGTTACGTACGAGCAGTACTTC
>TRBD1|TRBJ1-1|TRBV6-1|few
CASSRGQIAEAFF
TGTGCCAGCAGTAGGGGACAGATCGCTGAAGCTTTCTTT
>TRBD1|TRBJ2-2|TRBV10-3|-
CAISGEGARSTGELFF
TGTGCCATCAGTGGTGAGGGGGCGCGAAGCACCGGGGAGCTGTTTTTT
>-|TRBJ2-5|TRBV9|-
CASSVASAYQETQYF
TGTGCCAGCAGCGTAGCTAGCGCGTACCAAGAGACCCAGTACTTC
>TRBD1|TRBJ2-7|TRBV11-2|-
CASSWGRGLYEQYF
TGTGCCAGCAGCTGGGGCAGGGGGCTCTACGAGCAGTACTTC
>-|TRBJ2-5|TRBV30|-
CAWSKREETQYF
TGTGCCTGGAGTAAACGGGAAGAGACCCAGTACTTC
>-|TRBJ2-5|TRBV6-1|once
CASREETQYF
TGTGCCAGCAGGGAGGAGACCCAGTACTTC
>TRBD1|TRBJ1-6|TRBV18|-
CASSPDRGVSPLHF
TGTGCCAGCTCGCCCGACAGGGGTGTTTCACCCCTCCACTTT
>TRBD1|TRBJ1-3|TRBV28|-
CASRSGGSGNTIYF
TGTGCCAGCAGGTCAGGGGGCTCTGGAAACACCATATATTTT
>TRBD1|TRBJ1-2|TRBV4-3|-
CASSQGDRVDGYTF
TGCGCCAGCAGCCAAGGGGACAGGGTAGATGGCTACACCTTC
>TRBD1|TRBJ2-5|TRBV27|-
CASSFQGTGSETQYF
TGTGCCAGCAGTTTTCAGGGGACAGGGTCGGAGACCCAGTACTTC
>-|TRBJ1-6|TRBV7-2|-
CASSLGGHRSSPLHF
TGTGCCAGCAGCTTAGGAGGACATAGGAGTTCACCCCTCCACTTT
>TRBD1|TRBJ2-5|TRBV5-1|-
CASSTGGAQETQYF
TGCGCCAGCAGCACAGGGGGCGCCCAAGAGACCCAGTACTTC
>-|TRBJ2-7|TRBV2|-
CASSEVPGIGQYF
TGTGCCAGCAGTGAAGTGCCAGGTATTGGGCAGTACTTC
>-|TRBJ2-4|TRBV18|-
CASSPPGGQRNIQYF
TGTGCCAGCTCACCACCCGGGGGGCAGAGAAACATTCAGTACTTC
>-|TRBJ2-1|TRBV7-9|-
CASSLEYGEQFF
TGTGCCAGCAGCTTAGAGTACGGTGAGCAGTTCTTC
>-|TRBJ1-2|TRBV27|-
CASSLGLANGYTF
TGTGCCAGCAGTTTAGGTTTGGCAAATGGCTACACCTTC
>TRBD1|TRBJ1-6|TRBV4-3|-
CASSALRGNSPLHF
TGCGCCAGCAGCGCCCTCAGGGGGAATTCACCCCTCCACTTT
>TRBD2|TRBJ2-2|TRBV10-3|-
CAISPTPGLAGGSSGELFF
TGTGCCATCAGCCCAACGCCGGGACTAGCGGGGGGCTCGTCCGGGGAGCTGTTTTTT
>-|TRBJ1-4|TRBV4-1|once
CASSQGGGREKLFF
TGCGCCAGCAGCCAAGGGGGGGGGCGTGAAAAACTGTTTTTT
>TRBD1|TRBJ2-1|TRBV19|-
CASRSPRTGYNEQFF
TGTGCCAGTAGATCCCCGAGGACAGGTTACAATGAGCAGTTCTTC
>TRBD2|TRBJ2-3|TRBV7-9|-
CASSLWGLAYTDTQYF
TGTGCCAGCAGCTTGTGGGGACTAGCCTACACAGATACGCAGTATTTT
>-|TRBJ1-2|TRBV28|-
CASGRDGYTF
TGTGCCAGCGGGAGGGACGGCTACACCTTC
>-|TRBJ1-1|TRBV4-3|-
CASSQADSGNTEAFF
TGCGCCAGCAGCCAAGCGGACAGTGGGAACACTGAAGCTTTCTTT
>-|TRBJ1-4|TRBV10-1|-
CASKERLLRGEKLFF
TGCGCCAGCAAGGAGAGGCTCCTCCGGGGTGAAAAACTGTTTTTT
>TRBD1|TRBJ2-1|TRBV28|-
CASSLPAGRGPGEQFF
TGTGCCAGCAGTTTACCGGCGGGCAGGGGGCCGGGTGAGCAGTTCTTC
>-|TRBJ1-1|TRBV7-2|-
CASSLARGNTEAFF
TGTGCCAGCAGCTTAGCAAGGGGGAACACTGAAGCTTTCTTT
>-|TRBJ2-5|TRBV16|-
CASSQSSIQETQYF
TGTGCCAGCAGCCAATCATCTATCCAAGAGACCCAGTACTTC
>-|TRBJ1-1|TRBV6-6|-
CRSTRGGVMNTEAFF
TGTCGAAGCACGCGGGGGGGGGTAATGAACACTGAAGCTTTCTTT
>-|TRBJ1-1|TRBV4-3|-
CASSQDPRNTEAFF
TGCGCCAGCAGCCAAGACCCGAGGAACACTGAAGCTTTCTTT